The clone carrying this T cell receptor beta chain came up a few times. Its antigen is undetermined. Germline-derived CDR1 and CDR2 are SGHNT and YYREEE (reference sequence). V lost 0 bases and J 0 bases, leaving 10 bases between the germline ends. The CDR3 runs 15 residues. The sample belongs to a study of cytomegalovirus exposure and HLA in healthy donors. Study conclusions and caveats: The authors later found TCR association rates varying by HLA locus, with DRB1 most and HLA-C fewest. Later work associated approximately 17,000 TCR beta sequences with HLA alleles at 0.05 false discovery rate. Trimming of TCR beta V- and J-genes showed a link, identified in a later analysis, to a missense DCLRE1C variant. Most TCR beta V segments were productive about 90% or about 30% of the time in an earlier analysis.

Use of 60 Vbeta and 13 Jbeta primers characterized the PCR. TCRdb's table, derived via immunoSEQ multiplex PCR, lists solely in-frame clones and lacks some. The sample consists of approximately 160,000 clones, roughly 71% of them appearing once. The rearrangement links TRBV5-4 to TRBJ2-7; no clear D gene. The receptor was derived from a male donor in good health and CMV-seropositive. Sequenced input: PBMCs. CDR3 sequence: CASSLGVASSYEQYF. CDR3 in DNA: TGTGCCAGCAGCTTGGGTGTAGCCTCCTCCTACGAGCAGTACTTC.